The source of this T cell receptor (beta chain) is a study of T cells in Graves' hyperthyroidism and ophthalmopathy. The CDR3 regions of TCR beta were amplified from RNA transcripts. With the HTBI primer set, the TCR CDR3 went through a first round of RT-PCR. From the multiplex PCR reads, TCRdb called clonotypes with MiXCR, one entry per CDR3 protein. The table includes 250,000 to 300,000 distinct CDR3 sequences, approximately 19% detected once. The V gene's germline CDR1 is SQVTM and CDR2 ANQGSEA. After removal of 0 bases from V and 2 bases from J, the junction contained 4 bases not matched to a gene. The CDR3 spans 14 residues. This clonotype was detected only a few times.

Material: blood. The V gene is TRBV29-1, the J gene TRBJ2-7; 7 nucleotides match TRBD2. The clonotype was recovered from a man aged 50 to 59 with Graves' ophthalmopathy. CDR3 in amino acids: CSVEDREATYEQYF. CDR3 coding DNA: TGCAGCGTTGAAGATCGGGAGGCCACCTACGAGCAGTACTTC.